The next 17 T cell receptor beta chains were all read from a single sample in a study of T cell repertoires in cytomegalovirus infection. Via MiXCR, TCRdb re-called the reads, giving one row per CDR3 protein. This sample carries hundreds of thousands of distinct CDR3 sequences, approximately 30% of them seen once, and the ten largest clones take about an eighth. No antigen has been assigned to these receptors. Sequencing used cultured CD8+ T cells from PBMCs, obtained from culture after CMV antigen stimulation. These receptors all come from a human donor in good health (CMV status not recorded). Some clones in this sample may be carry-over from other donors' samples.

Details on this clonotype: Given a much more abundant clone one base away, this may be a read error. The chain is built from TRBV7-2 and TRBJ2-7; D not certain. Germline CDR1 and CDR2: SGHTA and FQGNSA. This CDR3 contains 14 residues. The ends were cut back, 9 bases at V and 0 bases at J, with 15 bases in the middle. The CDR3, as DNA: TGTGCCAGGAGCCCCTGGCCGAGCTCCTACGAGCAGTACGTC. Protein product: CARSPWPSSYEQYV.

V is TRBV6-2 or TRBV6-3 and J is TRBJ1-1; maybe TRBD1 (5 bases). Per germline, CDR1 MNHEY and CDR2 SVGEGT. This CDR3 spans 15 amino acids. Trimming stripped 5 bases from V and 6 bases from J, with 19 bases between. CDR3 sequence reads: CASSEVRGWDAEAFF. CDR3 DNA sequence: TGTGCCAGCAGTGAAGTTCGGGGGTGGGACGCTGAAGCTTTCTTT.

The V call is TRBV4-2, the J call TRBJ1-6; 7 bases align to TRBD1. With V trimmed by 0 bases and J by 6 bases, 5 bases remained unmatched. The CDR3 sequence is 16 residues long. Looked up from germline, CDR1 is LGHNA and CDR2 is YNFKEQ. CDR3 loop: CASSQDVTGANSPLHF. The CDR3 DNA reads TGTGCCAGCAGCCAAGATGTCACAGGGGCTAATTCACCCCTCCACTTT.

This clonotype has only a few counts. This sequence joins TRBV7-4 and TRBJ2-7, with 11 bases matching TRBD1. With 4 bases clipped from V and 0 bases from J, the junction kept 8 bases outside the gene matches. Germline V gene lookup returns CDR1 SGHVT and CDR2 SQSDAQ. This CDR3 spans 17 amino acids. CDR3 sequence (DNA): TGTGCCAGCAGCTCCGGGACAGGGGGACGTAGCTCCTACGAGCAGTACGTC. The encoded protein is CASSSGTGGRSSYEQYV.

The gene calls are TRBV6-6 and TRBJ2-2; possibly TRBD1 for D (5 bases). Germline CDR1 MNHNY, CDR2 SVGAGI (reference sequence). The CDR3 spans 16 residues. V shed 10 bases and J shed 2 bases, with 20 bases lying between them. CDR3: CANSLESGSNTGELFF. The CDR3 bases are TGTGCCAACAGCCTTGAATCAGGGTCCAACACCGGGGAGCTGTTTTTT.

The CDR3 loop reads CASSPPRRVGTTDTQYF. The CDR3 DNA reads TGTGCCAGCAGTCCCCCCCGGCGAGTAGGGACCACAGATACGCAGTATTTT. This chain uses TRBV12-3 or TRBV12-4 with TRBJ2-3; either TRBD1 or TRBD2 may supply D (5 bases each). Trimming removed 5 bases from V and 2 bases from J, with 20 bases in between. CDR3 length equals 17 residues.

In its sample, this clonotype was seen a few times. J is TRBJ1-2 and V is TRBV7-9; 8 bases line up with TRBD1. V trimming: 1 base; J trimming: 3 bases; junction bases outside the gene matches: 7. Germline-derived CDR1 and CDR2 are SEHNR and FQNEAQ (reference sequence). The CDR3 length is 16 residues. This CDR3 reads CASSLGGQGGHYGYTF. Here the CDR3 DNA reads TGTGCCAGCAGCTTAGGCGGACAGGGAGGGCACTATGGCTACACCTTC.

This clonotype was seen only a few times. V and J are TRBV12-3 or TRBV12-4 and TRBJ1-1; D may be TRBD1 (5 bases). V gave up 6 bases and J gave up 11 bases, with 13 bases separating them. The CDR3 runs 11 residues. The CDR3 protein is CASSQGGDAFF. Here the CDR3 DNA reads TGTGCCAGCAGCCAGGGAGGAGATGCTTTCTTT.

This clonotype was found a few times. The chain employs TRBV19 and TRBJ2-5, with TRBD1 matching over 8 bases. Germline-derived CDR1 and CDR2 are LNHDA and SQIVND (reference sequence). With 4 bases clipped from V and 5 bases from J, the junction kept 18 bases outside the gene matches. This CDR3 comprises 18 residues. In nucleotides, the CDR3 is TGTGCCAGTAGTAATCACGCCGGGACAGGTACCTTCAGTGAGACCCAGTACTTC. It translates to CASSNHAGTGTFSETQYF.

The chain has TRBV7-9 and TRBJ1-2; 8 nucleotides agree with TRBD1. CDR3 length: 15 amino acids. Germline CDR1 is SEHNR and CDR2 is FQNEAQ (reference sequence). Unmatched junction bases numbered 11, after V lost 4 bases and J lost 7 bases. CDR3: CASSSSRTGQGGYTF. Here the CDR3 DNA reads TGTGCCAGCAGCTCATCTCGGACAGGGCAGGGTGGCTACACCTTC.

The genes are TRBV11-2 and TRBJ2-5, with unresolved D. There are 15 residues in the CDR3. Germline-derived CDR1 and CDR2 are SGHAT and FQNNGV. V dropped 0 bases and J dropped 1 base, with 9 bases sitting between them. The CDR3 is CASSLDRPVQETQYF. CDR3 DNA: TGTGCCAGCAGCTTAGACAGGCCGGTCCAAGAGACCCAGTACTTC.

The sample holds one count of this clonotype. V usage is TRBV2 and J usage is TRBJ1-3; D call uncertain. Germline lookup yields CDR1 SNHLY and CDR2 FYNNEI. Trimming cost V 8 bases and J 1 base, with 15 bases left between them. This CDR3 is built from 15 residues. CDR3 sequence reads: CASLSPGGSGNTIYF. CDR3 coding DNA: TGTGCCAGCCTTAGCCCCGGAGGGTCTGGAAACACCATATATTTT.

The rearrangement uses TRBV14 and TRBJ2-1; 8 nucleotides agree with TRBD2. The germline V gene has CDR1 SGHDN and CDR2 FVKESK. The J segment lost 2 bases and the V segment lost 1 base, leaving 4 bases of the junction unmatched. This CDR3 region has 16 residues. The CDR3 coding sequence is TGTGCCAGCAGCCAAGTCGACGGGGGGGCCTACAATGAGCAGTTCTTC. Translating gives CASSQVDGGAYNEQFF.

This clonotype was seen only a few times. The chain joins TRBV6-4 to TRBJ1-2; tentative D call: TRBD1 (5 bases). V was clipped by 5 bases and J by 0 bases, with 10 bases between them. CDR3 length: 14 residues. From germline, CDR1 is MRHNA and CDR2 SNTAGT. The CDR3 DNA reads TGTGCCAGCAGTCCCGACAGCCCTAACTATGGCTACACCTTC. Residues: CASSPDSPNYGYTF.

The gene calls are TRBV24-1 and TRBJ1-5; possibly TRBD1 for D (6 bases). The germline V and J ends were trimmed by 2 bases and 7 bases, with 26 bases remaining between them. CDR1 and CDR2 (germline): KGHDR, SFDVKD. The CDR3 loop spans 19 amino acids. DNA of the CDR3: TGTGCCACCAGTGATTCGCAAAACAGGGACGTGGCTGGGTTACAGCCCCAGCATTTT. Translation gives CATSDSQNRDVAGLQPQHF.

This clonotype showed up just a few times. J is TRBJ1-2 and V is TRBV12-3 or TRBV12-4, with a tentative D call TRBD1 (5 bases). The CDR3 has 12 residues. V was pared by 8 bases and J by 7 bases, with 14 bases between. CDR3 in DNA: TGTGCCAGCGCAGAGAACAGGTTTGGCTACACCTTC. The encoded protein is CASAENRFGYTF.

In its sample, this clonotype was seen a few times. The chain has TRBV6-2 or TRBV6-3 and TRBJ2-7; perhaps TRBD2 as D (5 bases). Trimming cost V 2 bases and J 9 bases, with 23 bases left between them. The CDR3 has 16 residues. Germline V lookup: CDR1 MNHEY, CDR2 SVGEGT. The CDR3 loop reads CASSYGGGPPFEAQYV. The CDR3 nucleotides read TGTGCCAGCAGTTACGGAGGCGGGCCCCCCTTTGAGGCGCAGTACGTC.